These T cell receptor beta chains were read from a single sample in a study of T cells in Graves' hyperthyroidism and ophthalmopathy. MiXCR, run by TCRdb on the multiplex PCR reads, gives a single entry per CDR3 protein. Among roughly 240,000 distinct CDR3 sequences listed, over 20% were seen once. The sample taken for sequencing was blood. The receptors derive from a woman aged 40 to 55 with Graves' ophthalmopathy. Each CDR3 is given with its conserved first and last residue. Fields, in order: J gene, clone size, V gene, D gene, CDR3 protein, CDR3 DNA. D genes are given only for firm matches. Clone sizes are given selectively: once, few, many, or a class where the clone is expanded.

>TRBJ2-5|few|TRBV3-1|-
CASSQERERRETQYF
TGTGCCAGCAGCCAAGAACGGGAGCGGCGGGAGACCCAGTACTTC
>TRBJ1-6|few|TRBV6-5|-
CASSYTEYNSPLHF
TGTGCCAGCAGTTACACAGAGTATAATTCACCCCTCCACTTT
>TRBJ2-2|many|TRBV29-1|TRBD2
CSASRLAGHTGELFF
TGCAGCGCCTCCAGACTAGCGGGACACACCGGGGAGCTGTTTTTT
>TRBJ1-1|many|TRBV5-6|-
CASSFFDLSEAFF
TGTGCCAGCAGCTTTTTTGACTTATCTGAAGCTTTCTTT
>TRBJ2-5|-|TRBV5-1|-
CASNPSQGPGETQYF
TGCGCCAGCAATCCTTCCCAGGGCCCCGGGGAGACCCAGTACTTC
>TRBJ1-1|-|TRBV20-1|TRBD1
CSAPLGQGTEAFF
TGCAGTGCCCCTCTCGGACAGGGCACTGAAGCTTTCTTT
>TRBJ1-3|-|TRBV29-1|-
CSGPGLHSGNTIYF
TGCAGCGGGCCGGGACTCCACTCTGGAAACACCATATATTTT
>TRBJ2-2|many|TRBV6-2/TRBV6-3|-
CASSYVRVLGAGELFF
TGTGCCAGCAGTTATGTCCGGGTACTTGGGGCCGGGGAGCTGTTTTTT
>TRBJ2-7|many|TRBV7-2|TRBD1
CASSLAARQGEVREQYF
TGTGCCAGCAGCTTAGCCGCGAGACAGGGAGAGGTCCGCGAGCAGTACTTC
>TRBJ2-3|many|TRBV11-2|-
CASSPVGEMEYF
TGTGCCAGCAGCCCGGTAGGGGAGATGGAATATTTT
>TRBJ1-1|-|TRBV2|-
CASLRQTEAFF
TGTGCCAGCCTTCGACAGACTGAAGCTTTCTTT
>TRBJ2-5|many|TRBV3-1|-
CASSQDNGGGGETQYF
TGTGCCAGCAGCCAAGATAATGGGGGAGGAGGGGAGACCCAGTACTTC
>TRBJ2-5|-|TRBV27|TRBD2
CASSLSPGREGETQYF
TGTGCCAGCAGTTTAAGCCCCGGGAGGGAGGGGGAGACCCAGTACTTC
>TRBJ2-7|many|TRBV11-2|TRBD2
CASSLVGHTSDEQYF
TGTGCCAGCAGCTTAGTTGGACATACTAGCGACGAGCAGTACTTC
>TRBJ2-5|many|TRBV11-1|-
CASSLDAGEETQYF
TGTGCCAGCAGCTTAGATGCAGGGGAAGAGACCCAGTACTTC
>TRBJ2-7|once|TRBV28|-
CASSLAEVRGVYEQYF
TGTGCCAGCAGCCTTGCCGAAGTCAGGGGGGTCTACGAGCAGTACTTC
>TRBJ1-2|-|TRBV28|-
CASRRFGDQGPYGYTF
TGTGCCAGCAGGCGTTTTGGTGATCAGGGTCCCTATGGCTACACCTTC
>TRBJ1-1|many|TRBV6-1|-
CASSRVLNTGAFF
TGTGCCAGCAGCAGGGTATTGAACACTGGAGCTTTCTTT
>TRBJ2-7|-|TRBV27|-
CASSLVSGESEQYF
TGTGCCAGCAGTTTAGTATCGGGTGAGAGCGAGCAGTACTTC
>TRBJ2-5|-|TRBV20-1|-
CSASTPLGQETQYF
TGCAGTGCTAGCACCCCACTAGGCCAAGAGACCCAGTACTTC
>TRBJ1-2|many|TRBV5-5|-
CASSRRRRPYGYTF
TGTGCCAGCAGCCGACGACGCCGACCCTATGGCTACACCTTC
>TRBJ2-7|-|TRBV29-1|TRBD2
CSGGESGRSYEQYF
TGCAGCGGAGGAGAGAGCGGGAGGTCTTACGAGCAGTACTTC
>TRBJ2-2|many|TRBV9|-
CASSVGLALNTGELFF
TGTGCCAGCAGCGTCGGTCTAGCGCTGAACACCGGGGAGCTGTTTTTT
>TRBJ2-7|many|TRBV29-1|-
CSVGEDRYEQYF
TGCAGCGTTGGGGAGGACAGATACGAGCAGTACTTC
>TRBJ1-1|many|TRBV27|TRBD1
CASSTRQGSLNTEAFF
TGTGCCAGCAGTACTAGACAGGGGTCCCTGAACACTGAAGCTTTCTTT
>TRBJ2-7|many|TRBV27|TRBD2
CATGEGRAYEQYF
TGTGCCACGGGTGAGGGGAGGGCCTACGAGCAGTACTTC
>TRBJ2-2|many|TRBV28|-
CASSLGRELFF
TGTGCCAGCAGTTTAGGGCGGGAGCTGTTTTTT
>TRBJ2-7|many|TRBV9|-
CASSAHAGELRNRDSSYEQYF
TGTGCCAGCAGCGCGCATGCAGGGGAATTGCGAAACCGGGACTCATCCTACGAGCAGTACTTC
>TRBJ2-5|-|TRBV5-4|TRBD1
CASSWGTGGGETQYF
TGTGCCAGCAGCTGGGGAACAGGGGGAGGAGAGACCCAGTACTTC
>TRBJ1-5|many|TRBV5-1|TRBD1
CASSWTGTSNQPQHF
TGCGCCAGCAGCTGGACAGGGACTAGCAATCAGCCCCAGCATTTT
>TRBJ2-7|once|TRBV5-1|-
CASSLDRGRGEQYF
TGCGCCAGCAGCTTGGATAGAGGTCGTGGAGAGCAGTACTTC
>TRBJ2-5|many|TRBV10-3|-
CAISVETQYF
TGTGCCATCAGTGTAGAGACCCAGTACTTC
>TRBJ2-7|many|TRBV20-1|-
CSASLLSYEQYF
TGCAGTGCTAGCCTGCTCTCCTACGAGCAGTACTTC
>TRBJ2-7|many|TRBV20-1|-
CSPGAGQYEQYF
TGCAGCCCAGGTGCAGGGCAATACGAGCAGTACTTC
>TRBJ2-7|many|TRBV6-5|-
CASSYSFTRRESYEQYF
TGTGCCAGCAGTTACTCGTTTACCCGGCGTGAGTCCTACGAGCAGTACTTC
>TRBJ1-5|many|TRBV28|TRBD1
CASRLGTGGAFSNQPQHF
TGTGCCAGCAGACTCGGGACAGGGGGCGCGTTTAGCAATCAGCCCCAGCATTTT
>TRBJ1-1|many|TRBV19|-
CASSRGQGPAFF
TGTGCCAGTAGTCGGGGTCAGGGGCCCGCTTTCTTT
>TRBJ1-6|many|TRBV10-3|-
CAIVGDSYNSPLHF
TGTGCCATCGTTGGGGACTCCTATAATTCACCCCTCCACTTT
>TRBJ1-6|few|TRBV28|-
CASRKYNSPLHF
TGTGCCAGCAGAAAATATAATTCACCCCTCCACTTT
>TRBJ1-5|-|TRBV6-1|-
CASNAGGRTYNQPQHF
TGTGCCAGCAACGCCGGGGGACGGACCTACAATCAGCCCCAGCATTTT
>TRBJ1-1|few|TRBV12-3/TRBV12-4|-
CASSLSGAGTEAFF
TGTGCCAGCAGTTTAAGCGGGGCTGGCACTGAAGCTTTCTTT
>TRBJ2-7|many|TRBV2|-
CASSEQYEQYF
TGTGCCAGCAGTGAACAGTACGAGCAGTACTTC
>TRBJ2-5|few|TRBV24-1|TRBD2
CATSGRSGRATETQYF
TGTGCCACCAGTGGGCGGAGCGGGAGGGCTACGGAGACCCAGTACTTC
>TRBJ1-1|many|TRBV10-2|-
CASSADEAFF
TGCGCCAGCAGTGCCGATGAAGCTTTCTTT
>TRBJ2-3|many|TRBV28|TRBD2
CASSFLAGVGDTQYF
TGTGCCAGCAGTTTCCTAGCGGGAGTGGGGGATACGCAGTATTTT
>TRBJ2-2|many|TRBV7-8|-
CASSLLSNTGELFF
TGTGCCAGCAGCTTACTCTCGAACACCGGGGAGCTGTTTTTT
>TRBJ2-7|many|TRBV27|-
CASVGGLDEQYF
TGTGCCAGCGTAGGAGGGTTGGACGAGCAGTACTTC
>TRBJ2-7|many|TRBV27|TRBD2
CASIPSGSPNEQYF
TGTGCCAGCATACCTAGCGGGAGTCCGAACGAGCAGTACTTC
>TRBJ2-7|many|TRBV7-6|TRBD2
CASSFHTTSGSPEWYF
TGTGCCAGCAGCTTTCATACGACTAGCGGGAGTCCTGAGTGGTACTTC
>TRBJ2-7|many|TRBV24-1|-
CATSDPHEQYF
TGTGCCACCAGTGATCCCCACGAGCAGTACTTC
>TRBJ2-7|many|TRBV29-1|TRBD1
CSVVTGAYEQYF
TGCAGCGTTGTTACAGGGGCCTACGAGCAGTACTTC
>TRBJ1-1|-|TRBV6-2/TRBV6-3|TRBD1
CASNDRAEAFF
TGTGCCAGCAATGACAGGGCCGAAGCTTTCTTT
>TRBJ1-5|many|TRBV11-3|-
CASSWQMSNQPQHF
TGTGCCAGCAGTTGGCAGATGAGCAATCAGCCCCAGCATTTT
>TRBJ2-7|many|TRBV20-1|TRBD2
CSARAFASSGNQGQYF
TGCAGTGCTAGAGCCTTCGCTTCTAGCGGGAATCAGGGGCAGTACTTC
>TRBJ1-5|-|TRBV6-1|TRBD1
CASSARDRSPNQPQHF
TGTGCCAGCAGTGCCCGGGACAGGTCTCCGAATCAGCCCCAGCATTTT
>TRBJ1-2|once|TRBV4-2|TRBD1
CASSKSGGSGYTF
TGTGCCAGCAGCAAATCAGGGGGTTCTGGCTACACCTTC
>TRBJ1-3|-|TRBV11-2|-
CASSTKGGSSGNTIYF
TGTGCCAGCAGCACAAAGGGGGGGAGCTCTGGAAACACCATATATTTT
>TRBJ1-1|-|TRBV20-1|-
CSARGGGDLTEAFF
TGCAGTGCTAGAGGGGGAGGGGATTTGACTGAAGCTTTCTTT